A single sample is the source of the 7 T cell receptor beta chains below, sequenced in a study of cytomegalovirus exposure and HLA in healthy donors. Assay used: immunoSEQ multiplex PCR; TCRdb lists only in-frame clones, some missing. The table lists about 160,000 clones, around 92% of them singletons. The specimen was PBMCs. Receptors originate from a woman aged 18-29 years in good health and CMV-seropositive.

This chain joins TRBV19 and TRBJ2-5; 15 positions match TRBD2. Germline CDR1 is LNHDA and CDR2 is SQIVND (reference sequence). This CDR3 comprises 16 residues. Germline trimming cut 6 bases from V and 5 bases from J; bases unmatched to any gene: 7. CDR3 sequence reads: CASRRGLAGGYETQYF. In DNA form, the CDR3 reads TGTGCCAGTAGGAGGGGACTAGCGGGAGGCTATGAGACCCAGTACTTC.

This clone has more than one count but fewer than ten. The V and J genes are TRBV5-4 and TRBJ1-2; perhaps TRBD1 as D (6 bases). Germline V lookup: CDR1 SGHNT, CDR2 YYREEE (reference sequence). Trimming stripped 3 bases from V and 5 bases from J, with 8 bases between. CDR3 length: 12 amino acids. As DNA, the CDR3 is TGTGCCAGCAGCTCGGGACAATATGGCTACACCTTC. Translation: CASSSGQYGYTF.

This clone showed up just a few times. This rearrangement joins TRBV7-2 to TRBJ1-1; D is unresolved. CDR1 and CDR2 (germline): SGHTA, FQGNSA. The V end lost 4 bases, the J end lost 0 bases, and 9 bases lay between the germline ends. CDR3 length: 14 residues. The CDR3 region has the DNA TGTGCCAGCAGCTACGGTCTGGTGAACACTGAAGCTTTCTTT. It specifies CASSYGLVNTEAFF.

This clone was observed a handful of times. This CDR3 reads CASSTQQVEQYF. The CDR3 bases are TGTGCCAGCAGTACCCAACAGGTGGAGCAGTACTTC. V and J are TRBV28 and TRBJ2-7, with D maybe TRBD1 (5 bases). This CDR3 region has 12 residues. V was cut by 5 bases and J by 7 bases, with 12 bases left in between. CDR1 and CDR2 from the germline V gene are MDHEN and SYDVKM.

The gene calls are TRBV5-4 and TRBJ2-3, with TRBD1 matching 7 bases. The V segment lost 4 bases and the J segment 3 bases; nucleotides outside the gene matches: 8. The CDR3 sequence is 15 residues long. Germline CDR1 reads SGHNT; CDR2 reads YYREEE (reference sequence). The CDR3 protein is CASSGHRGGTDTQYF. For the CDR3, the DNA is TGTGCCAGCAGCGGTCACAGGGGTGGGACAGATACGCAGTATTTT.

J is TRBJ2-7 and V is TRBV9, with D possibly TRBD1 on 6 matching bases. CDR1 is SGDLS, CDR2 YYNGEE, per germline. The CDR3 is 14 amino acids. Trimming left V 2 bases short and J 6 bases short, with 15 bases between. CDR3 amino acids: CASSVTGWSSEQYF. DNA for the CDR3: TGTGCCAGCAGCGTCACAGGGTGGAGTTCCGAGCAGTACTTC.

J is TRBJ2-7 and V is TRBV6-6; 8 bases match TRBD1. The ends lost 2 bases at V and 3 bases at J; junction bases unmatched: 0. CDR3 length: 13 amino acids. Germline V gene sequence: CDR1 MNHNY, CDR2 SVGAGI (reference sequence). DNA for the CDR3: TGTGCCAGCAGTTACGACAGGGGCTACGAGCAGTACTTC. This encodes CASSYDRGYEQYF.